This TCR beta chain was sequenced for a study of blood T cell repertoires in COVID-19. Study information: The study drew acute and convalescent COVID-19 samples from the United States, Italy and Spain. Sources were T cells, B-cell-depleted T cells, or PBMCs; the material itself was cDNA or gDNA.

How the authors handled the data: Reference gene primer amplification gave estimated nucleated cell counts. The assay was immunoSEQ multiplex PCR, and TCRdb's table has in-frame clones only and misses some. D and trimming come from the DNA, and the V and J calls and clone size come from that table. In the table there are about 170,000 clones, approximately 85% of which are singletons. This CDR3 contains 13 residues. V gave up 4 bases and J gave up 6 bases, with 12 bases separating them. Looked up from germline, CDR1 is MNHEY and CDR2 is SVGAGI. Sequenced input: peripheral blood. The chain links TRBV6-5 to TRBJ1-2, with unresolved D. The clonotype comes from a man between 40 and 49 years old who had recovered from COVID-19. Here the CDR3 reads CASSLRLGDGYTF. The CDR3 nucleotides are TGTGCCAGCAGTTTGCGCCTGGGCGATGGCTACACCTTC.